This TCR beta chain was sequenced in a study of identical twins. Template switching introduced a universal primer site, and the cDNA bore unique molecular identifiers. Via MiXCR, TCRdb re-called the 5' RACE reads, giving one row per CDR3 protein. The data contain roughly 1.6 million distinct CDR3 sequences, roughly 35% of them singletons. Germline CDR1 is SGHAT and CDR2 is FQNNGV. Trimming removed 4 bases from V and 0 bases from J; junction bases left unmatched: 7. This CDR3 is built from 17 residues. This clonotype was counted between two and nine times. The sequencing sample was made of cord blood. This clonotype originated in a newborn girl in good health. The chain is built from TRBV11-2 and TRBJ2-3, with TRBD2 matching over 10 bases. CDR3: CASSWPGLATSTDTQYF. The DNA for the CDR3 is TGTGCCAGCAGCTGGCCGGGACTAGCGACTAGCACAGATACGCAGTATTTT.